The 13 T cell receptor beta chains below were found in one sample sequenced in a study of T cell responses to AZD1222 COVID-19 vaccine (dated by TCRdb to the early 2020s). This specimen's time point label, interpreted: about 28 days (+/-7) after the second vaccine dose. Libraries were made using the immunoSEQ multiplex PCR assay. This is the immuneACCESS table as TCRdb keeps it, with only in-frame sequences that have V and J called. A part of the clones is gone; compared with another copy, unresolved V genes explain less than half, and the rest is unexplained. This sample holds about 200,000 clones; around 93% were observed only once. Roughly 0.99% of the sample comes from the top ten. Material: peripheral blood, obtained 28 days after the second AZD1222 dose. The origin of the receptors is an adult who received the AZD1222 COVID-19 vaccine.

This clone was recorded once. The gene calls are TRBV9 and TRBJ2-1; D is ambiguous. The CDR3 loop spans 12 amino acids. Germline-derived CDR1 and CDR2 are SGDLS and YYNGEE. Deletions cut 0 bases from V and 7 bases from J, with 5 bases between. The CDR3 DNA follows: TGTGCCAGCAGCGTAGCCTTTAATGAGCAGTTCTTC. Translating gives CASSVAFNEQFF.

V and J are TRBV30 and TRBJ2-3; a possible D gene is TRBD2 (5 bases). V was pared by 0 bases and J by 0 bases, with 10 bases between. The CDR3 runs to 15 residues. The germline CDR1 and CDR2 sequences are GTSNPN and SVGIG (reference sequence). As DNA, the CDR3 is TGTGCCTGGAGTGTCGGAGCGGACAGCACAGATACGCAGTATTTT. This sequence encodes CAWSVGADSTDTQYF.

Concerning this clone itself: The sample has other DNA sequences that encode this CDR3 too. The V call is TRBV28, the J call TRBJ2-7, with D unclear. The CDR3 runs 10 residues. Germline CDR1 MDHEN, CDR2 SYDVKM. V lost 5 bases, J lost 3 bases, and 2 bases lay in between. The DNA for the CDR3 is TGTGCCAGCAGTCGCTACGAGCAGTACTTC. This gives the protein CASSRYEQYF. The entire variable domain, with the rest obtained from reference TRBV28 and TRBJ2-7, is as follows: DVKVTQSSRYLVKRTGEKVFLECVQDMDHENMFWYRQDPGLGLRLIYFSYDVKMKEKGDIPEGYSVSREKKERFSLILESASTNQTSMYLCASSRYEQYFGPGTRLTVT.

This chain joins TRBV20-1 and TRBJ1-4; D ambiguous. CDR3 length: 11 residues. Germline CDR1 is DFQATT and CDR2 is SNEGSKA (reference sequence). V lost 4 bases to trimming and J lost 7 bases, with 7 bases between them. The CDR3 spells CSAIEVEKLFF. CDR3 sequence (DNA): TGCAGTGCTATTGAGGTTGAAAAACTGTTTTTT.

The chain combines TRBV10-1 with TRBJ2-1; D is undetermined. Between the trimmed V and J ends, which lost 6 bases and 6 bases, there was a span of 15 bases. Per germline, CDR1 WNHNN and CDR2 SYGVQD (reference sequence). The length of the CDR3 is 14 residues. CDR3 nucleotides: TGCGCCAGCAGCCTATCCGGCAGGCGCAATGAGCAGTTCTTC. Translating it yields CASSLSGRRNEQFF.

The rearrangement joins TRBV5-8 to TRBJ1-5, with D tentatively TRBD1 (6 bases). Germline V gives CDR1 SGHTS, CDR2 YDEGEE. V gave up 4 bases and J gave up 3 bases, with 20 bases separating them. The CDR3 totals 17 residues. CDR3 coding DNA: TGTGCCAGCAGCCCCCGGGGAGCAGGGGCCCCCAATCAGCCCCAGCATTTT. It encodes CASSPRGAGAPNQPQHF.

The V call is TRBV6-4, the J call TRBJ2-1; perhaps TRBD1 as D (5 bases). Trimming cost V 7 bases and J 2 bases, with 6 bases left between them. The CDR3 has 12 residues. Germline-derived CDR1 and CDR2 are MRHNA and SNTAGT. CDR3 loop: CASTTAYNEQFF. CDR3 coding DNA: TGTGCCAGCACGACAGCCTACAATGAGCAGTTCTTC.

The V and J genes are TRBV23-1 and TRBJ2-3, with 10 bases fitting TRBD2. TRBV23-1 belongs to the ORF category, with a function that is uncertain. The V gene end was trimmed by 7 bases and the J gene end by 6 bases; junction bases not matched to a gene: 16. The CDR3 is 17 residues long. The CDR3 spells CASTVLGKRGGGDTQYF. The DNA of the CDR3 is TGCGCCAGCACCGTCCTGGGAAAGCGGGGGGGCGGGGATACGCAGTATTTT.

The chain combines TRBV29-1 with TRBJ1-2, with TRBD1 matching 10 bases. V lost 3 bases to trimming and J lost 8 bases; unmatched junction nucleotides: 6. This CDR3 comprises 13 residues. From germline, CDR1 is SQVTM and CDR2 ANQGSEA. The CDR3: CSVDGGTGDGYTF. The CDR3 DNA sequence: TGCAGCGTTGATGGAGGGACAGGGGACGGCTACACCTTC.

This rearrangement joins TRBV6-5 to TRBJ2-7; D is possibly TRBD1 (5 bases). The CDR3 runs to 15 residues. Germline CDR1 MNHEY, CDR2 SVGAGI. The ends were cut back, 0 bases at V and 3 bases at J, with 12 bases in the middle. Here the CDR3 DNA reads TGTGCCAGCAGTTACTCGTTCGGACACTTCTACGAGCAGTACTTC. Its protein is CASSYSFGHFYEQYF.

The CDR3 DNA reads TGTGCCAGCCACAGGGGCCACGAGCAGTACTTC. It codes for CASHRGHEQYF. V and J are TRBV6-5 and TRBJ2-7; 7 bases are a match to TRBD1. The CDR3 runs 11 residues. Losses at the gene ends were 8 bases for V and 5 bases for J; bases not matched to a gene: 3. CDR1 is MNHEY and CDR2 is SVGAGI in the germline V gene.

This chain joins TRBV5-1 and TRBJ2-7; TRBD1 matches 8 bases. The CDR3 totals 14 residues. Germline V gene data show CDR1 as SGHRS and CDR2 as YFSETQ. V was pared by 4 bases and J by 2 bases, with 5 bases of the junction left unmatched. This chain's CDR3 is CASSKDRVAYEQYF. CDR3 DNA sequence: TGCGCCAGCAGCAAGGACAGGGTCGCCTACGAGCAGTACTTC. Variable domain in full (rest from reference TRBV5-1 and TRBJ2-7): KAGVTQTPRYLIKTRGQQVTLSCSPISGHRSVSWYQQTPGQGLQFLFEYFSETQRNKGNFPGRFSGRQFSNSRSEMNVSTLELGDSALYLCASSKDRVAYEQYFGPGTRLTVT.

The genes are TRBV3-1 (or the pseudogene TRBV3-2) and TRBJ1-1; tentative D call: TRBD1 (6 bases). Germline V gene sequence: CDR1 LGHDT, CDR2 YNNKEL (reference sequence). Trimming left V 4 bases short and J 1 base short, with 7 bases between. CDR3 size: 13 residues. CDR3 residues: CASSPTGNTEAFF. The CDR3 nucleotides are TGTGCCAGCAGCCCGACAGGGAACACTGAAGCTTTCTTT.